This T cell receptor beta chain was sequenced for a study of CD8 T cells in Susac syndrome. Healthy donors, matched for age and sex, constituted the control group. The RNA, roughly 0.45 to 1 ug, was put through reverse transcription using random hexamers. Amplification of TCR beta CDR3 used immunoSEQ multiplex PCR across 54 Vbeta and 13 Jbeta. MiXCR, run by TCRdb on the immunoSEQ multiplex PCR reads, gives a single entry per CDR3 protein. The table has more than 150,000 distinct CDR3 sequences, under 95% seen once; the top ten hold roughly 0.08%. The length of the CDR3 is 12 residues. The V and J ends lost 5 bases and 2 bases respectively, with 9 bases between them. The germline gives CDR1 DFQATT, CDR2 SNEGSKA (reference sequence).

This TCR was recovered from a human donor in good health. The sample consisted of CD4+ T cells from PBMCs. This chain links TRBV20-1 with TRBJ2-5, with D possibly matching TRBD1 (5 bases). CDR3 sequence (DNA): TGCAGTGCTCAAGACAGTCAAGAGACCCAGTACTTC. Residues: CSAQDSQETQYF.